One T cell receptor (beta chain) is described in this entry. This record comes from a study of regulatory T cells in long-lasting Graves disease. Building the TCR beta libraries relied on iRepertoire HTBI primers, and CDR3 regions underwent Arm-PCR. TCRdb used MiXCR to reprocess the multiplex PCR reads, holding one entry per CDR3 protein. The top ten hold around 18% of the sample, which has about 620,000 distinct CDR3 sequences, about 16% seen once. The germline V gene encodes CDR1 SGDLS and CDR2 YYNGEE. The ends lost 4 bases at V and 4 bases at J; junction bases unmatched: 6. The CDR3 has 16 residues. Noted time point: newly diagnosed GD, antithyroid drugs for less than 3 months. PBMCs were the source of the RNA used for TCR sequencing. The same sample was also used in a study of T cells in Graves' hyperthyroidism and ophthalmopathy.

The origin of this receptor is a woman in her 30s with Graves disease. This chain uses TRBV9 with TRBJ2-1; 12 nucleotides align to TRBD2. The specimen was peripheral blood mononuclear cells (PBMCs), collected at new diagnosis, from a patient treated with antithyroid drugs. This CDR3 reads CASSPGGLAGYNEQFF. The DNA of the CDR3 is TGTGCCAGCAGCCCCGGAGGACTAGCGGGATACAATGAGCAGTTCTTC.